The clone carrying this T cell receptor beta chain was counted a single time. Its antigen remains unidentified. PCR was performed using 60 Vbeta and 13 Jbeta primers. TCRdb's copy holds only in-frame clones and misses some; the assay was immunoSEQ multiplex PCR. The sample has 120,000 or so clones; nearly 80% are singletons. This entry belongs to a study of cytomegalovirus exposure and HLA in healthy donors. On the study more broadly: From donors who were HLA-typed, an early data release held 65 million to 85 million unique TCRs.

Germline CDR1 is LNHDA and CDR2 is SQIVND (reference sequence). This CDR3 is 15 amino acids long. Broader study findings: The analysis excluded some indistinguishable V segments, including TRBV6-2 and TRBV6-3. The authors later linked a missense DCLRE1C variant to TCR beta V- and J-gene trimming. Roughly uniform depth of sequencing across donors was assumed in presence/absence analyses.

The chain has TRBV19 and TRBJ2-5, with 10 bases matching TRBD1. TRBJ2-7 explains the end of the DNA better; the J call may be wrong. The sample was PBMCs. The receptor was derived from a woman between 40 and 50 years old in good health and CMV-seronegative. The CDR3 region is CASSTRTGGAYEQYF. The CDR3 DNA reads as TGTGCCAGTAGTACCAGGACAGGGGGGGCCTACGAGCAGTACTTC.